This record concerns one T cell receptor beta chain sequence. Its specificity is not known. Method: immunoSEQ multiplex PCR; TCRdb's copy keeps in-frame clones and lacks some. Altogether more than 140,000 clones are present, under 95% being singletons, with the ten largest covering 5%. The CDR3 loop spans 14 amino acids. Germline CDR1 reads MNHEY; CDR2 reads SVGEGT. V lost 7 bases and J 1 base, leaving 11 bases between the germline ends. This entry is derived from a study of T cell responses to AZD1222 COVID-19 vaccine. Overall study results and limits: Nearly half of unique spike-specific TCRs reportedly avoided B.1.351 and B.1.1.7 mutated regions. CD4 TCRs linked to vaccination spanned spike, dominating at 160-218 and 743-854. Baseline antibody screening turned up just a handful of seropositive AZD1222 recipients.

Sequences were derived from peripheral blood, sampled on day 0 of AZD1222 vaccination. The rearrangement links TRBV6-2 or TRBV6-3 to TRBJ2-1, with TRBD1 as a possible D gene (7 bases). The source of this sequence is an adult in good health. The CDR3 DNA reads TGTGCCAGCAACCCAGGGGGGTCCTACAATGAGCAGTTCTTC. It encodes CASNPGGSYNEQFF.